This TCR beta chain derives from a study of beta chain features in type 1 diabetes. Findings and caveats of the study: Shorter TCRB CDR3s, moderately but significantly so, were found in Type 1 diabetes patients in all four CD4+ subsets.

On this clone: Its antigen is currently unknown.

Germline values: CDR1 SNHLY, CDR2 FYNNEI. This CDR3 has 13 residues. Trimming shortened V by 4 bases and J by 2 bases, and 8 bases separated the two germline ends. Via the markers CD45RO/CCR7/CD25/CD127/CD95/CD27, stem cell-like memory, regulatory, central memory and naive CD4+ cells were sorted. All of the isolated RNA was reverse transcribed, so expressed TCRB transcripts were sequenced. Sequencing was performed with immunoSEQ multiplex PCR; in TCRdb, only in-frame clones are kept and a portion is missing. The sample yields some 700,000 clones, 13% seen once. This clonotype was obtained from a man between 18 and 35 years old with type 1 diabetes. The source material was naive CD4+ T cells from blood. The chain employs TRBV2 and TRBJ1-1; D might be TRBD1 (6 bases). CDR3 DNA sequence: TGTGCCAGCAGTGCGGACAGTAACACTGAAGCTTTCTTT. Translating it yields CASSADSNTEAFF.